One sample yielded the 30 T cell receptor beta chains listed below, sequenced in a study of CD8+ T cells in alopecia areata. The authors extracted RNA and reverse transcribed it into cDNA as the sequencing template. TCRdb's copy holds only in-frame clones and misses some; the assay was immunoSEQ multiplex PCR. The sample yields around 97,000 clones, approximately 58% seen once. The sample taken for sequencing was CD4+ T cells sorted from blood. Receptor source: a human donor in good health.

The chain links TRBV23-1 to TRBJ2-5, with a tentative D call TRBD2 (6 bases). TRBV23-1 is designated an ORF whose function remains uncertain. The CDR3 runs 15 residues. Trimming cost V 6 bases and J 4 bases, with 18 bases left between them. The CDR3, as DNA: TGCGCCAGCAGCCTCGAAGGCGGGGCTCTAGAGACCCAGTACTTC. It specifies CASSLEGGALETQYF.

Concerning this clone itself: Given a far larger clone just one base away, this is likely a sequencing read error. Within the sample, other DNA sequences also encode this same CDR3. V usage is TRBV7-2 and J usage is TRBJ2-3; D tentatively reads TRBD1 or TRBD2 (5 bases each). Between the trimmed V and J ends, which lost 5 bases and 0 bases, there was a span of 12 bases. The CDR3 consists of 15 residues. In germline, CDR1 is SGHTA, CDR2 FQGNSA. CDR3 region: CASSRGTGSTDTQYF. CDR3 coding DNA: TGTGCCAGCAGCCGAGGGACGGGAAGCACAGATACGCAGTATTTT.

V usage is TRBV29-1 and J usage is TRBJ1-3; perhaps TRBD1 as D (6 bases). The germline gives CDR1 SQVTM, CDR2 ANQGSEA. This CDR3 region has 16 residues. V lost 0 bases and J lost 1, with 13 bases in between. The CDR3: CSVEDRAGQSGNTIYF. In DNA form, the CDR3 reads TGCAGCGTTGAAGATCGCGCGGGACAATCTGGAAACACCATATATTTT.

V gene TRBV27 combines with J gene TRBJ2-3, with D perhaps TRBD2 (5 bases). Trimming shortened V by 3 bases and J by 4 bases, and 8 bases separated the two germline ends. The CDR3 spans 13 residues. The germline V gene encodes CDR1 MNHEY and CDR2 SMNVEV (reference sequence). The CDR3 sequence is CASSFYGADTQYF. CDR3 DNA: TGTGCCAGCAGTTTCTACGGGGCAGATACGCAGTATTTT.

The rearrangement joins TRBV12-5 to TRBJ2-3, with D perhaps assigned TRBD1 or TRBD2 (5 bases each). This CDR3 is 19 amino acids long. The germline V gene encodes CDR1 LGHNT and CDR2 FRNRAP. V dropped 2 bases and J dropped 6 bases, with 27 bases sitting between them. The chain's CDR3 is CASGLSQGVTRTLGDTQYF. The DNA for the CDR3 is TGTGCTAGTGGTTTGTCCCAAGGGGTAACACGGACTTTAGGGGATACGCAGTATTTT. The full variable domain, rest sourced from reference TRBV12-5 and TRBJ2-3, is DARVTQTPRHKVTEMGQEVTMRCQPILGHNTVFWYRQTMMQGLELLAYFRNRAPLDDSGMPKDRFSAEMPDATLATLKIQPSEPRDSAVYFCASGLSQGVTRTLGDTQYFGPGTRLTVL.

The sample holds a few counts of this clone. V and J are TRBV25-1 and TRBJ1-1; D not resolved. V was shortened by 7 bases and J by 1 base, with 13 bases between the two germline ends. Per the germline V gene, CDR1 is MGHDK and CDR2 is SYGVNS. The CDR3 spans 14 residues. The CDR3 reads CASTRRDKNTEAFF. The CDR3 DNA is TGTGCCAGCACTCGGCGCGACAAGAACACTGAAGCTTTCTTT. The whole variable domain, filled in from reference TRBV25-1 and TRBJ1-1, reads EADIYQTPRYLVIGTGKKITLECSQTMGHDKMYWYQQDPGMELHLIHYSYGVNSTEKGDLSSESTVSRIRTEHFPLTLESARPSHTSQYLCASTRRDKNTEAFFGQGTRLTVV.

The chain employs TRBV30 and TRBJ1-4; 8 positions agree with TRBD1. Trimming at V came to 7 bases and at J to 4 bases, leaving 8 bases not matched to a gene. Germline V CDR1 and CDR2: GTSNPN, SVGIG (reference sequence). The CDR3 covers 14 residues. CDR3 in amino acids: CAFLPGQGNEKLFF. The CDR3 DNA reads TGTGCCTTCCTCCCAGGACAGGGTAATGAAAAACTGTTTTTT.

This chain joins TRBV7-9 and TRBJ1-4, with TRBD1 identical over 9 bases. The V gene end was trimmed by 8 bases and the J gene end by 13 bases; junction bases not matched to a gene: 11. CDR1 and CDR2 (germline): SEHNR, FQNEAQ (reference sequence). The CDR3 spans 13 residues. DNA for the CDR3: TGTGCCAGCTCCAGGACAGGGGAAGCAAGACTGTTTTTT. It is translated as CASSRTGEARLFF.

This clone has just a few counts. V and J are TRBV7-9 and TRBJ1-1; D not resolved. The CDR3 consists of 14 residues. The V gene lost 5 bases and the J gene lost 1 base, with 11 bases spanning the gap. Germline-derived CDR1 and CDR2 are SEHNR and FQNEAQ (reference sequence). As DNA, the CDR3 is TGTGCCAGCAGCGCCCGGGCCGAGAACACTGAAGCTTTCTTT. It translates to CASSARAENTEAFF.

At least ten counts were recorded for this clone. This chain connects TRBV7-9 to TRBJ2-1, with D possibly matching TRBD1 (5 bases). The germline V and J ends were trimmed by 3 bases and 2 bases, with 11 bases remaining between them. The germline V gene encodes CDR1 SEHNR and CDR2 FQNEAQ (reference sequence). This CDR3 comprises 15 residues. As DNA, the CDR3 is TGTGCCAGCAGCTTTTACAGGACGACCTACAATGAGCAGTTCTTC. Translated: CASSFYRTTYNEQFF.

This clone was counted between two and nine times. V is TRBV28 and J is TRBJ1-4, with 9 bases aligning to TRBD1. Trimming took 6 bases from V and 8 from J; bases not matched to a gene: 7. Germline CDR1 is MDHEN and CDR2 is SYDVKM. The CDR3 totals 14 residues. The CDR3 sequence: CASSSGQGQEKLFF. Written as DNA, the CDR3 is TGTGCCAGCAGCTCGGGACAGGGCCAGGAAAAACTGTTTTTT. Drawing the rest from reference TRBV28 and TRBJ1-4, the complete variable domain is DVKVTQSSRYLVKRTGEKVFLECVQDMDHENMFWYRQDPGLGLRLIYFSYDVKMKEKGDIPEGYSVSREKKERFSLILESASTNQTSMYLCASSSGQGQEKLFFGSGTQLSVL.

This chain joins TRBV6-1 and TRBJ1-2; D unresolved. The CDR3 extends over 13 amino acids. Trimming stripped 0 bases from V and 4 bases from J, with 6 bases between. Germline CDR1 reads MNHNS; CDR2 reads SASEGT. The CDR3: CASSEALIYGYTF. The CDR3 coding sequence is TGTGCCAGCAGTGAAGCACTTATCTATGGCTACACCTTC.

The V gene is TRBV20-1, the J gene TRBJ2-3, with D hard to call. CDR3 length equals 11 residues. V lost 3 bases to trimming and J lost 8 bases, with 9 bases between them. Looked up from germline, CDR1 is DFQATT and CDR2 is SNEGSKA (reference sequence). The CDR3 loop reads CSARTAVTQYF. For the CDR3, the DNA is TGCAGTGCTAGGACTGCAGTTACGCAGTATTTT.

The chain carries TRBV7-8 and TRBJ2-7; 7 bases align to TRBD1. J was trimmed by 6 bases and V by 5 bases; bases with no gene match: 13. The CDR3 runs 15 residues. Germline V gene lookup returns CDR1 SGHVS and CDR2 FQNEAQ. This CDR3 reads CASSLNSGTAIEQYF. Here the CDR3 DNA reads TGTGCCAGCAGCCTCAACTCTGGGACAGCGATCGAGCAGTACTTC. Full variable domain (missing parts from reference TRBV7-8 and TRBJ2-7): GAGVSQSPRYKVAKRGQDVALRCDPISGHVSLFWYQQALGQGPEFLTYFQNEAQLDKSGLPSDRFFAERPEGSVSTLKIQRTQQEDSAVYLCASSLNSGTAIEQYFGPGTRLTVT.

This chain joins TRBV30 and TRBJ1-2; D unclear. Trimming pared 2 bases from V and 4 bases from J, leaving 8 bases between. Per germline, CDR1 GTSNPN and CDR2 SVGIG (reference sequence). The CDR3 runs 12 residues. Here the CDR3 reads CAWSRGFYGYTF. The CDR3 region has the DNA TGTGCCTGGAGTCGAGGGTTCTATGGCTACACCTTC. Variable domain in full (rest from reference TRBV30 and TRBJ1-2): SQTIHQWPATLVQPVGSPLSLECTVEGTSNPNLYWYRQAAGRGLQLLFYSVGIGQISSEVPQNLSASRPQDRQFILSSKKLLLSDSGFYLCAWSRGFYGYTFGSGTRLTVV.

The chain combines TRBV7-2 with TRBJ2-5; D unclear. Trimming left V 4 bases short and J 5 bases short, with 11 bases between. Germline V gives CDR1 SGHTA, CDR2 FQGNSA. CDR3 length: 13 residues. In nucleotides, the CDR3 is TGTGCCAGCAGCTCCGCGAATTGGGAGACCCAGTACTTC. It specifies CASSSANWETQYF.

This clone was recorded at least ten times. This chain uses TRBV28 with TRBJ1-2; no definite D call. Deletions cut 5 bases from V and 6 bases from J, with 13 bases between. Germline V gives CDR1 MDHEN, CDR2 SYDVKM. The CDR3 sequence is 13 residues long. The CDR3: CASSRSGQDGYTF. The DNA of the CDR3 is TGTGCCAGCAGTCGATCCGGGCAGGATGGCTACACCTTC.

The DNA for the CDR3 is TGTGCCACCAGCAGAGCCTCAGGGAACACCGGGGAGCTGTTTTTT. As protein: CATSRASGNTGELFF. V usage is TRBV15 and J usage is TRBJ2-2; D unresolved. The germline gives CDR1 LNHNV, CDR2 YYDKDF (reference sequence). This CDR3 has 15 amino acids. Trimming pared 1 base from V and 1 base from J, leaving 7 bases between. Full variable domain (outside the CDR3, taken from reference TRBV15 and TRBJ2-2): DAMVIQNPRYQVTQFGKPVTLSCSQTLNHNVMYWYQQKSSQAPKLLFHYYDKDFNNEADTPDNFQSRRPNTSFCFLDIRSPGLGDTAMYLCATSRASGNTGELFFGEGSRLTVL.

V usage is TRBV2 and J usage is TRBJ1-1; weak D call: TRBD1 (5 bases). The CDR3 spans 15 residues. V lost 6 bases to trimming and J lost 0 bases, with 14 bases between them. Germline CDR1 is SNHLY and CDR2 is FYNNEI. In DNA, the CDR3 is TGTGCCAGCAGAGGACAAGTGACCATGAACACTGAAGCTTTCTTT. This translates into CASRGQVTMNTEAFF.

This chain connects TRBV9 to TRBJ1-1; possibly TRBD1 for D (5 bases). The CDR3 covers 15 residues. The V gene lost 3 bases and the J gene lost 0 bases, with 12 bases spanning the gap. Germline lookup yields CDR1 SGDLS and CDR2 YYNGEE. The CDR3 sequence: CASSADGTVNTEAFF. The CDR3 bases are TGTGCCAGCAGCGCGGACGGGACGGTGAACACTGAAGCTTTCTTT.

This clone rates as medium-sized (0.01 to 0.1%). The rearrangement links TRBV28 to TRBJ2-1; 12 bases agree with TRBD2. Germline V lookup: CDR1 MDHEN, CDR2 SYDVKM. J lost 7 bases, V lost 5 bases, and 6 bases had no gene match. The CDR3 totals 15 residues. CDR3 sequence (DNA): TGTGCCAGCAGTAAACTAGCGGGGGGAGTTAATGAGCAGTTCTTC. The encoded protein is CASSKLAGGVNEQFF.

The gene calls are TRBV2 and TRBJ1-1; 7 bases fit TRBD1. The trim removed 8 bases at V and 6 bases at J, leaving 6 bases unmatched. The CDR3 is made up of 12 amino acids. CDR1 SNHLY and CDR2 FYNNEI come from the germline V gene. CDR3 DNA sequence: TGTGCCAGCGCTCAGGGGGGACCTGAAGCTTTCTTT. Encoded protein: CASAQGGPEAFF.

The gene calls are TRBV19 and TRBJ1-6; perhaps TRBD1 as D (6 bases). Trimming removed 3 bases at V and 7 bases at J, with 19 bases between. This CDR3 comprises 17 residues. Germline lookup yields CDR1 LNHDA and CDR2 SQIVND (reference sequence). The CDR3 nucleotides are TGTGCCAGTAGTATCGGTTCCGCAGGGGTCAGAAATTCACCCCTCCACTTT. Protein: CASSIGSAGVRNSPLHF.

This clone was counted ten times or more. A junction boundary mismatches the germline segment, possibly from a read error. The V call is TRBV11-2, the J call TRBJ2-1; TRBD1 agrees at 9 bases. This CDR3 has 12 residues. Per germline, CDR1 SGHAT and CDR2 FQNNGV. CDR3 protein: CASSFRDREGIF. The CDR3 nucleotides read TGTGCCAGCAGCTTCAGGGACAGGGAAGGGATCTTC.

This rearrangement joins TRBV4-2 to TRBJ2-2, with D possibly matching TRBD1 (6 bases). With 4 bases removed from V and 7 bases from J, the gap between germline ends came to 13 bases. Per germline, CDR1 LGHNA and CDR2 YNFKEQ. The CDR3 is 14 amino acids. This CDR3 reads CASSRGQSNGELFF. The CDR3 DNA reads TGTGCCAGCAGCCGTGGACAGTCGAACGGGGAGCTGTTTTTT.

DNA for the CDR3: TGTGCCACCAGCAGAGACGGAGATACGCAGTATTTT. Translating it yields CATSRDGDTQYF. The chain is built from TRBV15 and TRBJ2-3; the D is unclear. V was trimmed by 0 bases and J by 5 bases, leaving 3 bases between them. The germline V gene has CDR1 LNHNV and CDR2 YYDKDF (reference sequence). The CDR3 contains 12 residues.

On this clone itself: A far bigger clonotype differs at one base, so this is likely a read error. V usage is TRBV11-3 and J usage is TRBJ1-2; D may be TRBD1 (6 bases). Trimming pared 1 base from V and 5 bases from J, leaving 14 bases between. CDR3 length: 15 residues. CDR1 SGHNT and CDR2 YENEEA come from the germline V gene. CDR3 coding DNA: TGTGCCAGCAGCTTAGGATCGGGGGGCATATATGGCTACACCTTC. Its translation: CASSLGSGGIYGYTF.

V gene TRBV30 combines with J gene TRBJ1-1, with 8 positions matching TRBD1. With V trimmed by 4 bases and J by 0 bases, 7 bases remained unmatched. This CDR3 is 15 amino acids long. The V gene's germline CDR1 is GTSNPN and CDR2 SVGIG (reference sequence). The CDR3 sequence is CAWIKARGLNTEAFF. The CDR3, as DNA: TGTGCCTGGATCAAGGCCAGGGGGCTGAACACTGAAGCTTTCTTT.

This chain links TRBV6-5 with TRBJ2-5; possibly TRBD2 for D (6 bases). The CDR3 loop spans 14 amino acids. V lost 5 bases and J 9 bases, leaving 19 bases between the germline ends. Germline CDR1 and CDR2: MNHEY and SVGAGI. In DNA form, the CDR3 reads TGTGCCAGCAGTCGGGACTTTCTCCGGAGGTCCCAGTACTTC. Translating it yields CASSRDFLRRSQYF.

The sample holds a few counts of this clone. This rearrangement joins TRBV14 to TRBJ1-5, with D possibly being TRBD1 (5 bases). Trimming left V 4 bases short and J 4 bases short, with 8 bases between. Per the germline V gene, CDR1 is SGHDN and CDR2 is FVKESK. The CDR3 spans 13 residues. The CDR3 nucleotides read TGTGCCAGCAGCCCAGGGTTAAATCAGCCCCAGCATTTT. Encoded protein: CASSPGLNQPQHF.